Listed below are T cell receptor beta chains from one sample, sequenced in a study of blood T cell repertoires in COVID-19. Sequencing used immunoSEQ multiplex PCR; TCRdb keeps in-frame clones, though not all of them. This sample has 200,000 to 250,000 clones, with roughly four fifths found just once. Sequencing used peripheral blood. Receptor source: a woman in her 70s with COVID-19, enrolled during active disease. Each CDR3 is given with its conserved first and last residue. Fields, in order: CDR3 length, J gene, D gene, clone size, V gene, CDR3 protein, CDR3 DNA. D genes are given only for firm matches. Only part of the rows carry a size: once, few, many, or a class if the clone is expanded.

>14|TRBJ2-7|.|.|TRBV3-1/TRBV3-2
CASSQEDSSREQYF
TGTGCCAGCAGCCAGGAAGACTCCTCTCGGGAGCAGTACTTC
>14|TRBJ1-3|.|once|TRBV28
CASTKGGSGNTIYF
TGTGCCAGCACCAAGGGGGGGTCTGGAAACACCATATATTTT
>15|TRBJ1-5|.|.|TRBV6-1
CASSDAGLGNQPQHF
TGTGCCAGCAGTGACGCAGGGCTGGGGAATCAGCCCCAGCATTTT
>15|TRBJ2-2|TRBD2|few|TRBV4-2
CASSQSTSGPGELFF
TGTGCCAGCAGCCAATCGACTAGCGGTCCCGGGGAGCTGTTTTTT
>17|TRBJ2-2|TRBD1|few|TRBV7-3
CASSRRQGTPNTGELFF
TGTGCCAGCAGCCGAAGACAGGGGACTCCGAACACCGGGGAGCTGTTTTTT
>13|TRBJ2-2|.|.|TRBV30
CAWSVQGSGELFF
TGTGCCTGGAGTGTCCAGGGATCCGGGGAGCTGTTTTTT
>13|TRBJ2-5|TRBD1|medium-sized|TRBV7-2
CASSLNRGETQYF
TGTGCCAGCAGCTTAAACAGGGGAGAGACCCAGTACTTC
>15|TRBJ2-7|TRBD2|.|TRBV27
CASSSGVAGGYEQYF
TGTGCCAGCAGTTCTGGGGTAGCGGGAGGGTACGAGCAGTACTTC
>14|TRBJ1-5|TRBD1|.|TRBV2
CASTLGQANQPQHF
TGTGCCAGCACCCTAGGACAGGCCAATCAGCCCCAGCATTTT
>15|TRBJ1-2|TRBD1|.|TRBV28
CASSSSGGAEGGYTF
TGTGCCAGCAGTTCCTCAGGGGGCGCTGAGGGGGGCTACACCTTC
>14|TRBJ2-7|.|few|TRBV4-3
CASSQEDTNYEQYF
TGCGCCAGCAGCCAAGAAGACACCAACTACGAGCAGTACTTC
>15|TRBJ1-1|.|.|TRBV7-9
CASSPRGQANTEAFF
TGTGCCAGCAGCCCCCGAGGGCAGGCCAACACTGAAGCTTTCTTT
>15|TRBJ2-1|.|.|TRBV7-9
CASSSQGPSYNEQFF
TGTGCCAGCAGTTCTCAGGGGCCCTCCTACAATGAGCAGTTCTTC
>17|TRBJ2-3|TRBD2|once|TRBV28
CASSLTALAGVTDTQYF
TGTGCCAGCAGTTTAACCGCTCTAGCGGGAGTGACAGATACGCAGTATTTT
>15|TRBJ1-3|.|.|TRBV5-1
CASSLALGSGNTIYF
TGCGCCAGCAGCTTGGCGCTAGGCTCTGGAAACACCATATATTTT
>14|TRBJ2-1|.|.|TRBV6-5
CASSSIGRRGEQFF
TGTGCCAGCAGTTCCATCGGGAGAAGAGGTGAGCAGTTCTTC
>13|TRBJ1-1|.|.|TRBV30
CAWTFRGATEAFF
TGTGCCTGGACGTTCAGGGGAGCCACTGAAGCTTTCTTT
>18|TRBJ2-5|TRBD2|.|TRBV10-3
CAIRPGLAYGQGQETQYF
TGTGCCATCAGACCGGGACTAGCTTATGGTCAAGGTCAAGAGACCCAGTACTTC
>14|TRBJ2-5|TRBD1|.|TRBV28
CASSRGTVQETQYF
TGTGCCAGCAGTCGAGGGACAGTACAAGAGACCCAGTACTTC
>11|TRBJ1-2|TRBD1|many|TRBV7-9
CASRLLGTEVF
TGTGCCAGCAGATTACTTGGGACAGAAGTCTTC
>17|TRBJ2-7|.|.|TRBV19
CASSMILRTSSINEQYF
TGTGCCAGTAGTATGATTCTCCGCACTAGCAGTATCAACGAGCAGTACTTC
>16|TRBJ2-2|.|.|TRBV2
CASSRQEGRVAGELFF
TGTGCCAGCAGTCGTCAGGAGGGTCGAGTGGCCGGGGAGCTGTTTTTT
>15|TRBJ2-1|.|.|TRBV4-3
CASSQVLAPYNEQFF
TGCGCCAGCAGCCAAGTACTAGCTCCCTACAATGAGCAGTTCTTC